The rows below give T cell receptor beta chains drawn from one sample of a study of T cell responses to AZD1222 COVID-19 vaccine. Profiled with immunoSEQ multiplex PCR; TCRdb holds only in-frame clones, not every one. The table lists tens of thousands of clones, approximately 91% of them singletons. The sequenced sample was peripheral blood, obtained on day 0 of AZD1222 vaccination. Receptors were obtained from an adult in good health. The CDR3 runs from the conserved cysteine through the conserved F or W. The order of the fields is CDR3 protein, CDR3 DNA, clone size, V gene, J gene, D gene. D genes are given only for firm matches. The size entry is marked missing in some rows and otherwise reads once, few, many or a size class.

CDR3aa: CASSQDTASNQPQHF
CDR3nt: TGTGCCAGCAGCCAAGATACGGCTAGCAATCAGCCCCAGCATTTT
abundance: NA
v_gene: TRBV3-1/TRBV3-2
j_gene: TRBJ1-5
d_gene: NA

CDR3aa: CASTRDRATGYTF
CDR3nt: TGTGCCAGCACCCGGGACAGGGCCACTGGCTACACCTTC
abundance: NA
v_gene: TRBV2
j_gene: TRBJ1-2
d_gene: TRBD1

CDR3aa: CASSLITNQPQHF
CDR3nt: TGTGCCAGCAGCTTAATTACCAATCAGCCCCAGCATTTT
abundance: NA
v_gene: TRBV7-2
j_gene: TRBJ1-5
d_gene: NA

CDR3aa: CASSSRTSGGTYNEQFF
CDR3nt: TGTGCCAGCTCATCAAGGACTAGCGGGGGGACCTACAATGAGCAGTTCTTC
abundance: NA
v_gene: TRBV18
j_gene: TRBJ2-1
d_gene: TRBD2

CDR3aa: CASSRGQSTNEKLFF
CDR3nt: TGTGCCAGCAGCAGGGGACAGTCAACTAATGAAAAACTGTTTTTT
abundance: NA
v_gene: TRBV5-8
j_gene: TRBJ1-4
d_gene: TRBD1

CDR3aa: CASVEVGAYNEQFF
CDR3nt: TGTGCCAGCGTTGAGGTCGGGGCGTACAATGAGCAGTTCTTC
abundance: NA
v_gene: TRBV6-6
j_gene: TRBJ2-1
d_gene: NA

CDR3aa: CASNRDGYSPLHF
CDR3nt: TGTGCCAGCAACCGGGACGGGTATTCACCCCTCCACTTT
abundance: NA
v_gene: TRBV7-9
j_gene: TRBJ1-6
d_gene: NA

CDR3aa: CASSYSTGQGMRGYTF
CDR3nt: TGTGCCAGCAGTTACTCGACGGGACAGGGCATGAGGGGCTACACCTTC
abundance: once
v_gene: TRBV6-5
j_gene: TRBJ1-2
d_gene: TRBD1

CDR3aa: CASSLGPQGIETQYF
CDR3nt: TGCGCCAGCAGCCTGGGGCCTCAGGGCATTGAGACCCAGTACTTC
abundance: NA
v_gene: TRBV5-1
j_gene: TRBJ2-5
d_gene: NA

CDR3aa: CASGFSQGNTEAFF
CDR3nt: TGTGCTAGTGGTTTTAGCCAGGGTAACACTGAAGCTTTCTTT
abundance: NA
v_gene: TRBV12-5
j_gene: TRBJ1-1
d_gene: NA

CDR3aa: CASSQFSTGNQPQHF
CDR3nt: TGTGCCAGCAGCCAATTTAGCACGGGCAATCAGCCCCAGCATTTT
abundance: NA
v_gene: TRBV4-2
j_gene: TRBJ1-5
d_gene: NA

CDR3aa: CASSFQGANYGYTF
CDR3nt: TGTGCCAGCAGCTTCCAGGGGGCTAACTATGGCTACACCTTC
abundance: NA
v_gene: TRBV5-6
j_gene: TRBJ1-2
d_gene: TRBD1

CDR3aa: CASSFARGGGLETQYF
CDR3nt: TGTGCCAGCAGCTTTGCGCGGGGGGGCGGTCTCGAGACCCAGTACTTC
abundance: NA
v_gene: TRBV5-4
j_gene: TRBJ2-5
d_gene: TRBD2

CDR3aa: CASSFRPNTEAFF
CDR3nt: TGTGCCAGCAGTTTCAGACCGAACACTGAAGCTTTCTTT
abundance: NA
v_gene: TRBV12-3/TRBV12-4
j_gene: TRBJ1-1
d_gene: NA

CDR3aa: CASSIGGYTTDTQYF
CDR3nt: TGTGCCAGTAGTATAGGTGGCTACACCACAGATACGCAGTATTTT
abundance: few
v_gene: TRBV19
j_gene: TRBJ2-3
d_gene: NA

CDR3aa: CASSPWKETNTGELFF
CDR3nt: TGTGCCAGCTCACCGTGGAAGGAGACGAACACCGGGGAGCTGTTTTTT
abundance: NA
v_gene: TRBV18
j_gene: TRBJ2-2
d_gene: NA

CDR3aa: CASSYSSSPATLGYTF
CDR3nt: TGTGCCAGCAGTTACTCGAGTTCACCAGCTACATTGGGCTACACCTTC
abundance: NA
v_gene: TRBV6-5
j_gene: TRBJ1-2
d_gene: NA

CDR3aa: CASSGRQGGTDTQYF
CDR3nt: TGTGCCAGCAGCGGTCGTCAGGGCGGCACAGATACGCAGTATTTT
abundance: NA
v_gene: TRBV9
j_gene: TRBJ2-3
d_gene: NA

CDR3aa: CASSAGTDSSYNSPLHF
CDR3nt: TGTGCCAGCAGCGCGGGGACCGATAGCTCCTATAATTCACCCCTCCACTTT
abundance: NA
v_gene: TRBV5-4
j_gene: TRBJ1-6
d_gene: NA

CDR3aa: CASSRRDSIKNTIYF
CDR3nt: TGTGCCAGCAGCCGAAGGGACAGCATAAAGAACACCATATATTTT
abundance: NA
v_gene: TRBV7-9
j_gene: TRBJ1-3
d_gene: TRBD1

CDR3aa: CASTLGGYSGNTIYF
CDR3nt: TGTGCCAGCACCCTGGGAGGGTACTCTGGAAACACCATATATTTT
abundance: NA
v_gene: TRBV11-2
j_gene: TRBJ1-3
d_gene: NA

CDR3aa: CATSDQSYEQYF
CDR3nt: TGTGCCACCTCCGACCAGAGTTACGAGCAGTACTTC
abundance: NA
v_gene: TRBV19
j_gene: TRBJ2-7
d_gene: NA

CDR3aa: CASNWDRSNQPQHF
CDR3nt: TGTGCCAGCAACTGGGACAGAAGCAATCAGCCCCAGCATTTT
abundance: NA
v_gene: TRBV6-4
j_gene: TRBJ1-5
d_gene: TRBD1

CDR3aa: CASSDGTGARGRNTEAFF
CDR3nt: TGTGCCAGCAGCGACGGGACAGGGGCGAGAGGGCGGAACACTGAAGCTTTCTTT
abundance: NA
v_gene: TRBV7-9
j_gene: TRBJ1-1
d_gene: TRBD1

CDR3aa: CASSYLVGETQYF
CDR3nt: TGTGCCAGCAGTTACCTCGTCGGAGAGACCCAGTACTTC
abundance: NA
v_gene: TRBV6-2/TRBV6-3
j_gene: TRBJ2-5
d_gene: NA